These T cell receptor beta chains were read from a single sample in a study of cytomegalovirus exposure and HLA in healthy donors. Here immunoSEQ multiplex PCR was the method, and the copy in TCRdb shows in-frame clones only, minus some. Among 100,000 or so clones listed, around 76% were seen once. The source material was PBMCs. The receptors stem from a man aged 40-49 years in good health and CMV-seropositive. Each CDR3 is given with its conserved first and last residue. A D gene is named only where the DNA matches it firmly. Clone size, where shown, is once, few, many, or a class for clones that have expanded.

abundance,v_gene,d_gene,j_gene,CDR3nt,CDR3aa
-,TRBV30,-,TRBJ2-5,TGTGCCTGGAGTGCGCCCCGTATCTTCTCGCGACGAGGGGGAGGGGAGACCCAGTACTTC,CAWSAPRIFSRRGGGETQYF
-,TRBV5-4,-,TRBJ2-1,TGTGCCAGCAGCTTGGATGGGGGGGCTGGTAATGAGCAGTTCTTC,CASSLDGGAGNEQFF
-,TRBV27,TRBD1,TRBJ2-4,TGTGCCAGCAGACCCCGTACAGGGGTGGGAAACATTCAGTACTTC,CASRPRTGVGNIQYF
-,TRBV21-1,-,TRBJ2-1,TGTGCCAGCTTTGGAGCCGACCAAAACAATGAGCAGTTCTTC,CASFGADQNNEQFF
-,TRBV7-9,-,TRBJ2-1,TGTGCCAGCAGCCCAGGGGTTGAGCAGTTCTTC,CASSPGVEQFF
-,TRBV19,-,TRBJ2-1,TGTGCCAGTAGTATCGGAGTCAATGAGCAGTTCTTC,CASSIGVNEQFF
-,TRBV11-2,TRBD2,TRBJ2-1,TGTGCCAGCAGTAGACAGGCGGGAGGGCCCAATGAGCAGTTCTTC,CASSRQAGGPNEQFF
-,TRBV11-3,TRBD2,TRBJ2-1,TGTGCCAGCAGCTTAGATGGGGCGGGGGGGGCCTACAATGAGCAGTTCTTC,CASSLDGAGGAYNEQFF
-,TRBV7-9,TRBD1,TRBJ1-1,TGTGCCAGCAGCCCCGGACAGGGGATGCCCATGAACACTGAAGCTTTCTTT,CASSPGQGMPMNTEAFF
-,TRBV6-6,TRBD1,TRBJ2-7,TGTGCCAGCAGTTATGGGACAGGAGCCTACGAGCAGTACTTC,CASSYGTGAYEQYF
-,TRBV4-1,-,TRBJ2-7,TGCGCCAGCAGCCAAGGTCTGGGGAGAACCTACGAGCAGTACTTC,CASSQGLGRTYEQYF
-,TRBV9,-,TRBJ2-2,TGTGCCAGCAGCGTACTGAGCGGGGAGCTGTTTTTT,CASSVLSGELFF
-,TRBV30,-,TRBJ1-1,TGTGCCTGGAGTGGAACAAGCCAGGAACAAGCTTTCTTT,CAWSGTSQEQAFF
-,TRBV20-1,-,TRBJ2-7,TGCAGTGCCCACAACTCCTACGAGCAGTACTTC,CSAHNSYEQYF
-,TRBV11-2,-,TRBJ2-5,TGTGCCAGCAGCTTAGTCGGAGCCCTCCAAGAGACCCAGTACTTC,CASSLVGALQETQYF
-,TRBV11-2,-,TRBJ2-7,TGTGCCAGCAGTCCACTTGAAGACGAGCAGTACTTC,CASSPLEDEQYF
-,TRBV9,TRBD1,TRBJ1-2,TGTGCCAGCAGTCGCGGACAGGGCTTCTATGGCTACACCTTC,CASSRGQGFYGYTF
once,TRBV6-5,TRBD2,TRBJ2-3,TGTGCCAGCGGACTAGCGGGGGACACAGATACGCAGTATTTT,CASGLAGDTDTQYF
few,TRBV7-9,-,TRBJ2-7,TGTGCCAGCAGCTTCACGAGTGACGAGCAGTACTTC,CASSFTSDEQYF
-,TRBV21-1,-,TRBJ2-5,TGTGCCAGCATCAGAGGACAGGGAAGAGAGACCCAGTACTTC,CASIRGQGRETQYF
-,TRBV19,TRBD1,TRBJ2-6,TGTGCCAGTCGTCGACAGGGAAGGACTGGGGCCAACGTCCTGACTTTC,CASRRQGRTGANVLTF
-,TRBV2,-,TRBJ2-2,TGTGCCAGCAGTGCGACGGGAAACACCGGGGAGCTGTTTTTT,CASSATGNTGELFF
few,TRBV15,-,TRBJ2-1,TGTGCCGCCGCGCCAGGATCCTACAATGAGCAGTTCTTC,CAAAPGSYNEQFF
-,TRBV19,-,TRBJ2-1,TGTGCCAGTAGGACTACTAGTGCGCAGTTCTTC,CASRTTSAQFF
-,TRBV15,-,TRBJ1-5,TGTGCCACCAGCAGAGCCGGCGCCGGGAACAATCAGCCCCAGCATTTT,CATSRAGAGNNQPQHF
-,TRBV27,TRBD2,TRBJ2-3,TGTGCCAGCAGTCTTGGACTAGTTGGCACAGATACGCAGTATTTT,CASSLGLVGTDTQYF
-,TRBV28,-,TRBJ2-5,TGTGCCAGCACCTCTGACACACCGCAAGAGACCCAGTACTTC,CASTSDTPQETQYF
-,TRBV5-6,-,TRBJ2-5,TGTGCCAGCACCCTCTCGCGGGTGGGGACCCAGTACTTC,CASTLSRVGTQYF
once,TRBV5-6,-,TRBJ1-3,TGTGCCAGCAGCCTAGGCGGGGATGGAAACACCATATATTTT,CASSLGGDGNTIYF
-,TRBV18,-,TRBJ1-3,TGTGCCAGCTCACTGGGACTCTCGAGCTCTGGAAACACCATATATTTT,CASSLGLSSSGNTIYF
-,TRBV6-5,-,TRBJ2-3,TGTGCCACCAGGATGGACACTAGCACAGATACGCAGTATTTT,CATRMDTSTDTQYF
-,TRBV19,-,TRBJ2-1,TGTGCCAGTAGTTCGGGGAGACTCCGACACCACAATGAGCAGTTCTTC,CASSSGRLRHHNEQFF
once,TRBV5-6,TRBD1,TRBJ1-6,TGTGCCAGCAGCTTGACAGGGGGCGGTTCACCCCTCCACTTT,CASSLTGGGSPLHF
-,TRBV5-4,TRBD1,TRBJ2-1,TGTGCCAGCAGCTTGCCCGGGACAGGGGTCAATGAGCAGTTCTTC,CASSLPGTGVNEQFF
-,TRBV7-7,-,TRBJ2-1,TGTGCTAGCAGCTTAGACAGGTACAATGAGCAGTTCTTC,CASSLDRYNEQFF
once,TRBV30,-,TRBJ2-7,TGTGCCTGGAGAGTAGACAGATACGAGCAGTACTTC,CAWRVDRYEQYF
few,TRBV4-1,TRBD2,TRBJ2-3,TGCGCCAGCAGACCTATAGCGGGGGGGCGCACAGATACGCAGTATTTT,CASRPIAGGRTDTQYF
-,TRBV15,-,TRBJ1-2,TGTGCCACCAGCAGACCCGGGGGGAAAGGGGACTATGGCTACACCTTC,CATSRPGGKGDYGYTF
-,TRBV2,-,TRBJ2-5,TGTGCCAGCAGTGTGGGCAGACAAGAGACCCAGTACTTC,CASSVGRQETQYF
-,TRBV10-3,TRBD1,TRBJ1-3,TGTGCCATCAGTGACTTACAGGGGGCGCGAAACACCATATATTTT,CAISDLQGARNTIYF
few,TRBV5-4,TRBD1,TRBJ2-4,TGTGCCAGCGGCCGGGACAGCAAAAACATTCAGTACTTC,CASGRDSKNIQYF
-,TRBV6-1,TRBD1,TRBJ1-5,TGTGCCAGCAGTCAGACAGGGATCAATCAGCCCCAGCATTTT,CASSQTGINQPQHF
-,TRBV9,TRBD1,TRBJ2-3,TGTGCCAGCAGTCAACCATCAGGGGGAAGGAGGACAGATACGCAGTATTTT,CASSQPSGGRRTDTQYF
-,TRBV13,-,TRBJ2-6,TGTGCCAGCAGCTTACAAAGAGCAGGGAACCCCTCTGGGGCCAACGGCCTGACTTTC,CASSLQRAGNPSGANGLTF
-,TRBV7-3,TRBD2,TRBJ2-3,TGTGCCAGCAGCCCTACCTGGGACTACGTGAGCACAGATACGCAGTATTTT,CASSPTWDYVSTDTQYF
-,TRBV28,-,TRBJ2-1,TGTGCCAACAGTCCTTCCTACAATGAGCAGTTCTTC,CANSPSYNEQFF
-,TRBV6-4,-,TRBJ2-1,TGTGCCAGCAGTCAGGCACAGGGACCCTACAATGAGCAGTTCTTC,CASSQAQGPYNEQFF
once,TRBV28,TRBD1,TRBJ1-1,TGTGCCAGCAGTCCATCCACAGGGGCGGCCACTGAAGCTTTCTTT,CASSPSTGAATEAFF
-,TRBV18,-,TRBJ2-1,TGTGCCAGCTCATTGCCTAGTGAGCAGTTCTTC,CASSLPSEQFF
-,TRBV4-2,TRBD2,TRBJ2-2,TGTGCCAGCAGCCATTCGCGGGGGTCTTTGCGGGAGCTGTTTTTT,CASSHSRGSLRELFF
once,TRBV5-4,TRBD2,TRBJ2-5,TGTGCCAGCAGCGACGGGACTAGCGGGAGTCTGGAGCAGTACTTC,CASSDGTSGSLEQYF
-,TRBV7-9,-,TRBJ2-5,TGTGCCAGCAGCTCTTGGGGAGGGGGGCGAGAGACCCAGTACTTC,CASSSWGGGRETQYF
-,TRBV5-6,-,TRBJ1-1,TGTGCCAGCAGCTTGGTAATAAACACTGAAGCTTTCTTT,CASSLVINTEAFF
-,TRBV30,-,TRBJ2-5,TGTGCCTGGAGTCGACTATCACAAGAGACCCAGTACTTC,CAWSRLSQETQYF
-,TRBV30,-,TRBJ1-3,TGTGCCTCGACAGCCTTATCTGGAAACACCATATATTTT,CASTALSGNTIYF
-,TRBV9,TRBD1,TRBJ1-6,TGTGCCAGCAGCCCCTCCCAGGGGGCTGATTCACCCCTCCACTTT,CASSPSQGADSPLHF
-,TRBV6-1,TRBD1,TRBJ2-7,TGTGCCAGCAGTCAACAGGGGCCCGAGCAGTACTTC,CASSQQGPEQYF
-,TRBV4-1,TRBD1,TRBJ2-7,TGCGCCAGCAGCCCCAAGACAGGGTCCACCTACGAGCAGTACTTC,CASSPKTGSTYEQYF
-,TRBV7-9,-,TRBJ2-5,TGTGCCAGCAGCTTAGAGCTGGTAGCGACAGAGACCCAGTACTTC,CASSLELVATETQYF
-,TRBV5-5,-,TRBJ1-5,TGTGCCAGCAGCTTGCTTACAGGGAGCAATCAGCCCCAGCATTTT,CASSLLTGSNQPQHF